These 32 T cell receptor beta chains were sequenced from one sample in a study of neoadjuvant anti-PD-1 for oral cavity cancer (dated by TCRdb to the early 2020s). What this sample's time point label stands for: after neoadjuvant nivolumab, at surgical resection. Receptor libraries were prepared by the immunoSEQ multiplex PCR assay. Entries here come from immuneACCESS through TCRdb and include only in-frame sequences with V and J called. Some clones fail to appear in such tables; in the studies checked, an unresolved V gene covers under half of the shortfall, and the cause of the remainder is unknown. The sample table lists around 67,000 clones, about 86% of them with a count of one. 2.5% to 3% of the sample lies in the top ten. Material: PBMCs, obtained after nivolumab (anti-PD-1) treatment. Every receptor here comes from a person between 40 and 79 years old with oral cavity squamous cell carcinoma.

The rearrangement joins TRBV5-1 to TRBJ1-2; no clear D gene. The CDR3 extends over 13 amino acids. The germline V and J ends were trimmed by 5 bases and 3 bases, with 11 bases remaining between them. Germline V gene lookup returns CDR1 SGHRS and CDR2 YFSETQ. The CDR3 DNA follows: TGCGCCAGCAGTTTTGACTCAGACTATGGCTACACCTTC. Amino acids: CASSFDSDYGYTF.

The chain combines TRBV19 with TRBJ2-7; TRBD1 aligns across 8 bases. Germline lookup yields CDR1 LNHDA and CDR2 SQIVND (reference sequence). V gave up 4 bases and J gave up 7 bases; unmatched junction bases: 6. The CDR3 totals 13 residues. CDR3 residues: CASSKPTGEEQYF. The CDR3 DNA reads TGTGCCAGTAGTAAACCGACAGGGGAGGAGCAGTACTTC.

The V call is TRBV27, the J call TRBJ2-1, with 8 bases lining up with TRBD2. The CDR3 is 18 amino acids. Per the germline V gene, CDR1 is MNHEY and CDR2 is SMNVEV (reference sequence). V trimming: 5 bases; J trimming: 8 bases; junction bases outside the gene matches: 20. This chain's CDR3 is CASSNVGTSGSEGHEQFF. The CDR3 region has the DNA TGTGCCAGCAGTAATGTCGGGACCAGCGGGAGTGAGGGTCATGAGCAGTTCTTC.

CDR3 coding DNA: TGTGCCAGCAGCTTAGAGTCCTGGGGTGAGCAGTTCTTC. Translated: CASSLESWGEQFF. The chain joins TRBV11-2 to TRBJ2-1; D not certain. This CDR3 is 13 amino acids long. Germline V lookup: CDR1 SGHAT, CDR2 FQNNGV. The V gene lost 0 bases and the J gene lost 9 bases, with 9 bases spanning the gap.

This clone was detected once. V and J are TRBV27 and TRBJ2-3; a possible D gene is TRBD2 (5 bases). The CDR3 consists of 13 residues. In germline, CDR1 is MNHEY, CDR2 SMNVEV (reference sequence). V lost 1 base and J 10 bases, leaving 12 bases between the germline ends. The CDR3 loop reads CASSLFGETAQYF. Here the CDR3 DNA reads TGTGCCAGCAGTTTATTTGGGGAGACGGCGCAGTATTTT.

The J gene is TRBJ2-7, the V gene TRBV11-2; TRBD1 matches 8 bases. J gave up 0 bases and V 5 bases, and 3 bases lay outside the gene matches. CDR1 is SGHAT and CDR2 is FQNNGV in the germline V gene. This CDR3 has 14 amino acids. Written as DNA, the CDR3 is TGTGCCAGCAGCACCGACAGGGGCTCCTACGAGCAGTACTTC. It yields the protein CASSTDRGSYEQYF.

CDR3 coding DNA: TGCGCCAGCAGCTTGGTGGGAGAGCCGTTTGGCTACACCTTC. Amino acid sequence: CASSLVGEPFGYTF. The V call is TRBV5-1, the J call TRBJ1-2; D call uncertain. The ends were cut back, 0 bases at V and 7 bases at J, with 13 bases in the middle. This CDR3 contains 14 residues. CDR1 is SGHRS, CDR2 YFSETQ, per germline.

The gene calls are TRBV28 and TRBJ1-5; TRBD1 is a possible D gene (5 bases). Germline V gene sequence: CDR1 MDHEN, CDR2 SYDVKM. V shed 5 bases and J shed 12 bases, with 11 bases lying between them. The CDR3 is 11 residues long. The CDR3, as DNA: TGTGCCAGCAGTCCCGACAGCGGCCAGCATTTT. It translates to CASSPDSGQHF.

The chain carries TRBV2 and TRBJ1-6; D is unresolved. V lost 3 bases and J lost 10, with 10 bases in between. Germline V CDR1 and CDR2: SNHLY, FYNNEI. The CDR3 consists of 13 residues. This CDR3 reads CASSEAPRSPLHF. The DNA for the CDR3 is TGTGCCAGCAGTGAGGCTCCCAGGTCACCCCTCCACTTT. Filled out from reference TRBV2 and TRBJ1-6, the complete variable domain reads EPEVTQTPSHQVTQMGQEVILRCVPISNHLYFYWYRQILGQKVEFLVSFYNNEISEKSEIFDDQFSVERPDGSNFTLKIRSTKLEDSAMYFCASSEAPRSPLHFGNGTRLTVT.

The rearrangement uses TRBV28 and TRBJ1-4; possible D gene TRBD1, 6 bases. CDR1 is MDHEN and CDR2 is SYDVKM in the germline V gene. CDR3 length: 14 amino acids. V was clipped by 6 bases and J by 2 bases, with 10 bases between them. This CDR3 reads CASRNGGTNEKLFF. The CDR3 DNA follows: TGTGCCAGCAGAAATGGGGGCACTAATGAAAAACTGTTTTTT.

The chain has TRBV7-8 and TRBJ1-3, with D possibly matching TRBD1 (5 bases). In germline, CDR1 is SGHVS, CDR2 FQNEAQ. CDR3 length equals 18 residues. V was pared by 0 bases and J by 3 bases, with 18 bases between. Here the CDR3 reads CASSLAGDGGRLGNTIYF. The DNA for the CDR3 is TGTGCCAGCAGCTTAGCTGGGGATGGGGGTCGACTTGGAAACACCATATATTTT.

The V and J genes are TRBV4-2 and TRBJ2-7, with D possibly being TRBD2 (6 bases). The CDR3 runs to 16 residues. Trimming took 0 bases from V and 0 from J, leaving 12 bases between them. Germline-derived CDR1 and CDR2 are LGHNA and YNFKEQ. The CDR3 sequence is CASSQDFGGSSYEQYF. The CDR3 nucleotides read TGTGCCAGCAGCCAAGATTTCGGGGGAAGCTCCTACGAGCAGTACTTC.

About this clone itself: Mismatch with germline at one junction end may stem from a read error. CDR3 sequence: CAISEIAGTGLFNF. The CDR3 nucleotides read TGTGCCATCAGTGAGATCGCAGGGACAGGGCTTTTTAACTTC. This rearrangement joins TRBV10-3 to TRBJ2-7; 9 bases map to TRBD1. The CDR3 covers 14 residues. CDR1 ENHRY and CDR2 SYGVKD come from the germline V gene.

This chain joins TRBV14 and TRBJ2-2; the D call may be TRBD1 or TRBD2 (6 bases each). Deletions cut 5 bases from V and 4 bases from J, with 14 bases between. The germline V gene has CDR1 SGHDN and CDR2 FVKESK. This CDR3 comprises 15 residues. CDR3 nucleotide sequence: TGTGCCAGCAGCAAAATCGGGGGCGGCACCGGGGAGCTGTTTTTT. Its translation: CASSKIGGGTGELFF.

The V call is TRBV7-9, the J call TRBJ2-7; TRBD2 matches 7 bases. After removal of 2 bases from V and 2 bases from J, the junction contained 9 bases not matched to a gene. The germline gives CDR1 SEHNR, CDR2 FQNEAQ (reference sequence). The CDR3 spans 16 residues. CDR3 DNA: TGTGCCAGCAGCTTATGGGTCGGGACTACTCCCTACGAGCAGTACTTC. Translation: CASSLWVGTTPYEQYF.

The CDR3 region has the DNA TGTGCCAGCTCACCACGTACCCAGGGGGCGAACACCGGGGAGCTGTTTTTT. It is translated as CASSPRTQGANTGELFF. The chain employs TRBV18 and TRBJ2-2; 7 nucleotides match TRBD1. V shed 1 base and J 0 bases; nucleotides not matched to a gene: 5. The germline gives CDR1 KGHSH, CDR2 LQKENI. The CDR3 covers 17 residues.

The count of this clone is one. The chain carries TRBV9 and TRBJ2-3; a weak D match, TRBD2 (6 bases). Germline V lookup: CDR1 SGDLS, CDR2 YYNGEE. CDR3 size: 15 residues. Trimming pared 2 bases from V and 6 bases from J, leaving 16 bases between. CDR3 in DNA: TGTGCCAGCAGCGTGGCAGGGCGAGGGAGGGATACGCAGTATTTT. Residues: CASSVAGRGRDTQYF.

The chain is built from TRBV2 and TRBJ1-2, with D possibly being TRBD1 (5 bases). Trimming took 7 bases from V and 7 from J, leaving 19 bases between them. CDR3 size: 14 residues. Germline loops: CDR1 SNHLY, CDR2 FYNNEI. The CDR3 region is CASTPQRGERGYTF. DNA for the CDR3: TGTGCCAGCACTCCACAACGAGGGGAACGTGGCTACACCTTC.

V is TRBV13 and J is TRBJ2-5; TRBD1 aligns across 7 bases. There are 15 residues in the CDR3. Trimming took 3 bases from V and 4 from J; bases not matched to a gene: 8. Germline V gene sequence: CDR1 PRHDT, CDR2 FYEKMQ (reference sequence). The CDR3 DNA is TGTGCCAGCAGCTTTCCGACAGGGCGGGCAGAGACCCAGTACTTC. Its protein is CASSFPTGRAETQYF.

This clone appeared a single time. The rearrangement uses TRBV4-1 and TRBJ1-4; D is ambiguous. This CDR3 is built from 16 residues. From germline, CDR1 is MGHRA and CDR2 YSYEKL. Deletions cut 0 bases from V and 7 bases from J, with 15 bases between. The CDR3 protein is CASSQEAGQLSEKLFF. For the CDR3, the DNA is TGCGCCAGCAGCCAAGAAGCCGGGCAGCTCAGTGAAAAACTGTTTTTT.

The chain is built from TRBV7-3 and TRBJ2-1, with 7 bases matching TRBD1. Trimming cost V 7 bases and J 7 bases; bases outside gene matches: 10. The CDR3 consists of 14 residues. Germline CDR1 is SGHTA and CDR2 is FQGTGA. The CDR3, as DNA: TGTGCCAGCAAACCTGACAGGGTCGGGAATGAGCAGTTCTTC. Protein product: CASKPDRVGNEQFF. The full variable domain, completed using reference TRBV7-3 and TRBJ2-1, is GAGVSQTPSNKVTEKGKYVELRCDPISGHTALYWYRQSLGQGPEFLIYFQGTGAADDSGLPNDRFFAVRPEGSVSTLKIQRTERGDSAVYLCASKPDRVGNEQFFGPGTRLTVL.

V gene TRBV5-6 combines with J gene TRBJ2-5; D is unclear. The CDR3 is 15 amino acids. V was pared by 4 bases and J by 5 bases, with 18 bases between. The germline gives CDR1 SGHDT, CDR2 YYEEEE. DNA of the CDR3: TGTGCCAGCAGCGGGCCCCCCCGGTCCCGCGAGACCCAGTACTTC. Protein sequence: CASSGPPRSRETQYF.

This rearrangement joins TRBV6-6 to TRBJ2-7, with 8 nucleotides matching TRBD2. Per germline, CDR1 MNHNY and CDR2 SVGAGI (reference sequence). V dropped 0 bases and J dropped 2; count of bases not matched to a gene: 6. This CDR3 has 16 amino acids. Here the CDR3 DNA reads TGTGCCAGCAGTTACTCCTTTAGCGGGAAGACCTACGAGCAGTACTTC. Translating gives CASSYSFSGKTYEQYF.

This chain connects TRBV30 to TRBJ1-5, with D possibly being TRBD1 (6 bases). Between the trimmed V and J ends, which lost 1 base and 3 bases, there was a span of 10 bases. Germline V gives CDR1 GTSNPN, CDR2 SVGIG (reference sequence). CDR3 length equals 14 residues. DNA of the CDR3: TGTGCCTGGAGTGCAGGACAGTTCAATCAGCCCCAGCATTTT. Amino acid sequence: CAWSAGQFNQPQHF.

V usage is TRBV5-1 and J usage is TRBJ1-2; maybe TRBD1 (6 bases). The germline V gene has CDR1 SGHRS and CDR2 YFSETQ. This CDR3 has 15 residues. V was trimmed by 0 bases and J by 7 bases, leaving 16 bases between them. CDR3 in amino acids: CASSLALTGYGGYTF. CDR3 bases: TGCGCCAGCAGCTTGGCCCTTACAGGGTATGGTGGCTACACCTTC.

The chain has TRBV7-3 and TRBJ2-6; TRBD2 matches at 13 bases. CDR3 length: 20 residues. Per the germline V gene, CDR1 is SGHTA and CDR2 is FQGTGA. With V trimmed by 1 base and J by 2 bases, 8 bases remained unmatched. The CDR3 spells CASSLRGRGLAGAGANVLTF. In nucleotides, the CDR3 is TGTGCCAGCAGCTTAAGGGGAAGAGGACTAGCGGGAGCTGGGGCCAACGTCCTGACTTTC.

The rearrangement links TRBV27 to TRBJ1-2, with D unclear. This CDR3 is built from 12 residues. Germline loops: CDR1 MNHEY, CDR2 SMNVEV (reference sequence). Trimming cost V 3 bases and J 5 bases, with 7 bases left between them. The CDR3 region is CASSLAGYGYTF. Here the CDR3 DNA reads TGTGCCAGCAGTTTGGCCGGATATGGCTACACCTTC.

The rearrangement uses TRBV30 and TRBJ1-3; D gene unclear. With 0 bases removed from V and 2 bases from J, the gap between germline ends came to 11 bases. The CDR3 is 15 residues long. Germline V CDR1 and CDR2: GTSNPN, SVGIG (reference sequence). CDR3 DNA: TGTGCCTGGAGTGTATTGATGACTACTGGAAACACCATATATTTT. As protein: CAWSVLMTTGNTIYF. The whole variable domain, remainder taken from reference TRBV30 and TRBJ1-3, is SQTIHQWPATLVQPVGSPLSLECTVEGTSNPNLYWYRQAAGRGLQLLFYSVGIGQISSEVPQNLSASRPQDRQFILSSKKLLLSDSGFYLCAWSVLMTTGNTIYFGEGSWLTVV.

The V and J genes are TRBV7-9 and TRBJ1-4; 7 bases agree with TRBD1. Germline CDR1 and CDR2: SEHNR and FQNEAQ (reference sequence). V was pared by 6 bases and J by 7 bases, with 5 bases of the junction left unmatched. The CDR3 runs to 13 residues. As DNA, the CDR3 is TGTGCCAGCAGTCGAAGACAGGGTGAAAAACTGTTTTTT. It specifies CASSRRQGEKLFF.

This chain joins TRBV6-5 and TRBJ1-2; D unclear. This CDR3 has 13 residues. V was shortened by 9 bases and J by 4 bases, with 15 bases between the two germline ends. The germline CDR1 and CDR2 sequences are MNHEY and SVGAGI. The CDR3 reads CASRRTNGYGYTF. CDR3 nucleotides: TGTGCCAGTCGAAGGACCAACGGCTATGGCTACACCTTC.

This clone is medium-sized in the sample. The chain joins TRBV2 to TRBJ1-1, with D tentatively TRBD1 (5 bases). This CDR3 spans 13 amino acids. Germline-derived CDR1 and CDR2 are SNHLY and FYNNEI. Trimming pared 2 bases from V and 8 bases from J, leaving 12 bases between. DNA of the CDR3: TGTGCCAGCAGTGAATCTGACAGAATGGAAGCTTTCTTT. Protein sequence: CASSESDRMEAFF.

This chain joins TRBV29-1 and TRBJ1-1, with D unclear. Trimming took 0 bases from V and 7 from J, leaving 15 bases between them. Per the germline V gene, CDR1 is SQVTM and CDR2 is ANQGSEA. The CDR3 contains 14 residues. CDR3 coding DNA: TGCAGCGTTGAAGAAGGAGACGGAACGGGTGAAGCTTTCTTT. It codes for CSVEEGDGTGEAFF.